This record concerns one T cell receptor (beta chain) sequence. This sample is drawn from a study of OX40 agonist ivuxolimab in advanced cancers. Study in general: With ivuxolimab, an agonistic anti-OX40 (CD134) antibody, patients were treated.

CDR3 length equals 16 residues. The V and J ends lost 5 bases and 3 bases respectively, with 19 bases between them. Looked up from germline, CDR1 is LNHDA and CDR2 is SQIVND (reference sequence). The table came from immunoSEQ multiplex PCR; TCRdb's copy has only in-frame clones and leaves some out. This sample has 55,000 to 80,000 clones, with 70% to 90% found just once. This specimen was CD4+ or CD8+ T cells sorted from blood, taken in a trial of the OX40 agonist ivuxolimab. This chain joins TRBV19 and TRBJ1-2; D is unclear. This clonotype was sampled from an adult with an advanced solid tumor such as melanoma, head and neck, liver or kidney cancer. CDR3 protein: CASSPTPRTDYYGYTF. The CDR3 nucleotides are TGTGCCAGTAGTCCAACCCCCCGGACCGACTACTATGGCTACACCTTC. The full variable domain, completed using reference TRBV19 and TRBJ1-2, is DGGITQSPKYLFRKEGQNVTLSCEQNLNHDAMYWYRQDPGQGLRLIYYSQIVNDFQKGDIAEGYSVSREKKESFPLTVTSAQKNPTAFYLCASSPTPRTDYYGYTFGSGTRLTVV.